Each of the 20 T cell receptor beta chains below was sequenced from the same sample in a study of CD8 T cells in ankylosing spondylitis. Each CDR3 protein is one row after TCRdb ran MiXCR on the 5' RACE reads. The table has hundreds of thousands of distinct CDR3 sequences, around 18% seen once. Sequencing was carried out using blood, either unsorted or a sorted T cell fraction (not recorded which). The receptors derive from a male donor with ankylosing spondylitis or in good health (not recorded which).

This clonotype was found a few times. A read error may produce the germline difference seen at one junction end. The CDR3 is CGTGTGSPGNQPQHF. The CDR3 coding sequence is TGCGGGACGGGGACAGGGAGTCCAGGCAATCAGCCCCAGCATTTT. The rearrangement joins TRBV19 to TRBJ1-5; 9 bases agree with TRBD1. The CDR3 is 15 residues long. Germline CDR1 LNHDA, CDR2 SQIVND (reference sequence).

This clonotype is a singleton in its sample. The V gene is TRBV5-1, the J gene TRBJ2-1; D remains ambiguous. The V gene lost 4 bases and the J gene lost 8 bases, with 10 bases spanning the gap. Germline V gene lookup returns CDR1 SGHRS and CDR2 YFSETQ. This CDR3 is 12 amino acids long. Written as DNA, the CDR3 is TGCGCCAGCAGCCTGATATGGCATGAGCAGTTCTTC. Its protein product is CASSLIWHEQFF.

This chain joins TRBV20-1 and TRBJ2-7, with TRBD1 matching over 7 bases. CDR3 length: 12 residues. Germline trimming cut 7 bases from V and 3 bases from J; bases unmatched to any gene: 6. From germline, CDR1 is DFQATT and CDR2 SNEGSKA (reference sequence). The CDR3 loop reads CSVPTGFYEQYV. The CDR3 DNA reads as TGCAGTGTCCCGACAGGGTTCTACGAGCAGTACGTC.

This clonotype was recorded a few times. This rearrangement joins TRBV10-3 to TRBJ2-3; 9 nucleotides agree with TRBD1. The CDR3 loop spans 19 amino acids. Germline trimming cut 2 bases from V and 7 bases from J; bases unmatched to any gene: 19. From germline, CDR1 is ENHRY and CDR2 SYGVKD. The DNA for the CDR3 is TGTGCCATCAGTGAGCCCGGGACAGGGTGGAGAACCAACACGAATACGCAGTATTTT. Translation gives CAISEPGTGWRTNTNTQYF.

This clonotype was picked up many times. The chain uses TRBV6-4 and TRBJ2-3, with D uncertain. The V end lost 0 bases, the J end lost 1 base, and 11 bases lay between the germline ends. CDR1 and CDR2 from the germline V gene are MRHNA and SNTAGT. The CDR3 is made up of 16 amino acids. Here the CDR3 reads CASSDSAQGGTDTQYF. The DNA for the CDR3 is TGTGCCAGCAGTGACTCCGCCCAAGGTGGCACAGATACGCAGTATTTT.

This clonotype was picked up a small number of times. The chain uses TRBV10-3 and TRBJ2-7, with D possibly TRBD2 on 5 matching bases. The CDR3 length is 13 residues. From germline, CDR1 is ENHRY and CDR2 SYGVKD. With 7 bases removed from V and 1 base from J, the gap between germline ends came to 11 bases. The CDR3 protein is CAIKNPGSYEQYV. Here the CDR3 DNA reads TGTGCCATCAAAAACCCGGGATCCTACGAGCAGTACGTC.

There are a few counts of this clonotype. This chain links TRBV10-3 with TRBJ1-6, with TRBD1 matching 8 bases. V was clipped by 3 bases and J by 9 bases; unmatched bases: 4. The CDR3 is 14 residues long. Germline V gene data show CDR1 as ENHRY and CDR2 as SYGVKD. In DNA, the CDR3 is TGTGCCATCAGTGACACAGGGACAGGTTCACCCCTCCACTTT. Residues: CAISDTGTGSPLHF.

This clonotype was observed a few times. V is TRBV15 and J is TRBJ2-2; D is unclear. The germline gives CDR1 LNHNV, CDR2 YYDKDF (reference sequence). The CDR3 is 12 amino acids. V lost 8 bases to trimming and J lost 3 bases, with 7 bases between them. The CDR3 DNA reads TGTGCCACCCGTTTTTACACCGGGGAGCTGTTTTTT. Translating gives CATRFYTGELFF.

A few counts support this clonotype. J is TRBJ1-1 and V is TRBV2; D remains ambiguous. The length of the CDR3 is 13 residues. V gave up 7 bases and J gave up 1 base, with 10 bases separating them. CDR1 is SNHLY, CDR2 FYNNEI, per germline. CDR3 DNA sequence: TGTGCCAGCACCTATGACCGGAACACTGAAGCTTTCTTT. It translates to CASTYDRNTEAFF.

J is TRBJ1-1 and V is TRBV20-1; D unclear. Germline V gene data show CDR1 as DFQATT and CDR2 as SNEGSKA (reference sequence). The germline V and J ends were trimmed by 2 bases and 0 bases, with 7 bases remaining between them. The CDR3 runs to 13 residues. The CDR3 reads CSARKGLNTEAFF. The CDR3 region has the DNA TGCAGTGCTAGAAAGGGATTGAACACTGAAGCTTTCTTT.

This clonotype was seen at least ten times. This rearrangement joins TRBV9 to TRBJ2-1; D is possibly TRBD1 (6 bases). CDR3 size: 15 residues. The germline V gene has CDR1 SGDLS and CDR2 YYNGEE. The germline V and J ends were trimmed by 4 bases and 4 bases, with 15 bases remaining between them. The CDR3 region is CASSLDSPEYNEQFF. CDR3 coding DNA: TGTGCCAGCAGCCTGGACAGTCCGGAATACAATGAGCAGTTCTTC.

This clonotype was picked up many times. The rearrangement uses TRBV6-1 and TRBJ1-1, with unresolved D. The CDR3 contains 12 residues. Germline-derived CDR1 and CDR2 are MNHNS and SASEGT. V gave up 6 bases and J gave up 0 bases, with 5 bases separating them. CDR3 region: CASRAMNTEAFF. CDR3 coding DNA: TGTGCCAGCAGAGCTATGAACACTGAAGCTTTCTTT.

The rearrangement uses TRBV5-1 and TRBJ2-1, with a possible D match to TRBD2 (6 bases). CDR1 is SGHRS, CDR2 YFSETQ, per germline. The ends were cut back, 4 bases at V and 6 bases at J, with 23 bases in the middle. This CDR3 comprises 17 residues. This chain's CDR3 is CASSAGYRDSVGNEQFF. The CDR3 region has the DNA TGCGCCAGCAGCGCAGGTTACCGGGACTCAGTGGGCAATGAGCAGTTCTTC.

The chain has TRBV24-1 and TRBJ2-5, with TRBD1 matching over 7 bases. The V segment lost 6 bases and the J segment 5 bases; nucleotides outside the gene matches: 14. There are 16 residues in the CDR3. Germline CDR1 reads KGHDR; CDR2 reads SFDVKD. The CDR3 DNA is TGTGCCACCAGTCGGGGTTTTTGGCAGGGGGTGGAGACCCAGTACTTC. Translation gives CATSRGFWQGVETQYF.

The chain has TRBV5-1 and TRBJ2-2; a possible D gene is TRBD2 (6 bases). This CDR3 region has 15 residues. The ends were cut back, 4 bases at V and 4 bases at J, with 14 bases in the middle. Germline V CDR1 and CDR2: SGHRS, YFSETQ. CDR3 loop: CASSTVVRGTGELFF. As DNA, the CDR3 is TGCGCCAGCAGCACGGTGGTGCGGGGCACCGGGGAGCTGTTTTTT.

A few counts support this clonotype. V usage is TRBV11-2 and J usage is TRBJ2-1; D might be TRBD2 (5 bases). This CDR3 spans 16 amino acids. CDR1 is SGHAT, CDR2 FQNNGV, per germline. The V end was cut by 5 bases, the J end by 1 base, with 15 bases between. CDR3 DNA sequence: TGTGCCAGCAGCCCAGTCGGGGTAATATCCTACAATGAGCAGTTCTTC. Translating it yields CASSPVGVISYNEQFF.

This clonotype was seen just once. This chain uses TRBV3-1 with TRBJ2-1; the match to TRBD2 covers 10 bases. J lost 4 bases, V lost 4 bases, and 13 bases had no gene match. Germline lookup yields CDR1 LGHDT and CDR2 YNNKEL (reference sequence). The CDR3 is 18 residues long. As DNA, the CDR3 is TGTGCCAGCAGCCCCGGTTGGGTAGCGGGAGGAGGGTACAATGAGCAGTTCTTC. This gives the protein CASSPGWVAGGGYNEQFF.

This clonotype has just a few counts. This chain links TRBV5-6 with TRBJ1-1, with D maybe TRBD1 (6 bases). V lost 1 base to trimming and J lost 1 base, with 11 bases between them. Per the germline V gene, CDR1 is SGHDT and CDR2 is YYEEEE. The CDR3 is 15 residues long. CDR3 sequence reads: CASSLPGTRNTEAFF. CDR3 nucleotide sequence: TGTGCCAGCAGCTTGCCCGGGACACGGAACACTGAAGCTTTCTTT.

V and J are TRBV7-2 and TRBJ1-2; a weak D match, TRBD1 (6 bases). The CDR3 spans 16 residues. V was shortened by 1 base and J by 8 bases, with 20 bases between the two germline ends. CDR1 SGHTA and CDR2 FQGNSA come from the germline V gene. CDR3 protein: CASSLVGTGRAPGYTF. The CDR3 region has the DNA TGTGCCAGCAGCTTAGTGGGCACAGGGAGGGCGCCAGGCTACACCTTC.

This clonotype was seen more than once but under ten times. This rearrangement joins TRBV7-8 to TRBJ2-3, with 8 bases that match TRBD1. V was clipped by 5 bases and J by 2 bases; unmatched bases: 6. This CDR3 is built from 15 residues. Per the germline V gene, CDR1 is SGHVS and CDR2 is FQNEAQ. The CDR3 spells CASSRGQAFTDTQYF. The CDR3 DNA is TGTGCCAGCAGCAGGGGACAGGCGTTCACAGATACGCAGTATTTT.